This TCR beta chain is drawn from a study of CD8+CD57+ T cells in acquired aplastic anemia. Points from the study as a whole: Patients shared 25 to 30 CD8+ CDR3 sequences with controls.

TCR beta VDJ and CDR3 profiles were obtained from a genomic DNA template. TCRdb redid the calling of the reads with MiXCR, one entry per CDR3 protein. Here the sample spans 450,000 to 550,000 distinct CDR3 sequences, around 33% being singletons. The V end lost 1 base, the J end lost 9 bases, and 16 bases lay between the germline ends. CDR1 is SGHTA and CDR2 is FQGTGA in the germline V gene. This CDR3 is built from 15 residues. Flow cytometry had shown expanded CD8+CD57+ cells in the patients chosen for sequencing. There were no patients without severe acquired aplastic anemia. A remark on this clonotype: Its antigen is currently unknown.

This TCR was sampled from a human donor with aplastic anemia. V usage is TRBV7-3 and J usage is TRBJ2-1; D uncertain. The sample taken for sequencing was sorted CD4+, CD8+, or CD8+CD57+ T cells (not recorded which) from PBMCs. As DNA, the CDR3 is TGTGCCAGCAGCTTAATGGCTGCAGGCTTTCTTGAGCAGTTCTTC. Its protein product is CASSLMAAGFLEQFF. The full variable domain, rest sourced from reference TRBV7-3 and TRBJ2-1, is GAGVSQTPSNKVTEKGKYVELRCDPISGHTALYWYRQSLGQGPEFLIYFQGTGAADDSGLPNDRFFAVRPEGSVSTLKIQRTERGDSAVYLCASSLMAAGFLEQFFGPGTRLTVL.